This is a list of T cell receptor beta chains from one sample in a study of CD8 T cells in Susac syndrome. TCRdb used MiXCR to reprocess the immunoSEQ multiplex PCR reads, holding one entry per CDR3 protein. The sample carries about 140,000 distinct CDR3 sequences, around 93% recorded once. The sample taken for sequencing was CD8+ T cells from PBMCs. Every receptor here comes from a human donor with Susac syndrome. The CDR3 runs from the conserved cysteine through the conserved F or W. Fields, in order: clone size, V gene, J gene, D gene, CDR3 protein, CDR3 DNA. A D gene is named only where the DNA matches it firmly. Clone sizes are given selectively: once, few, many, or a class where the clone is expanded.

clone_size: once
v_call: TRBV27
j_call: TRBJ1-2
d_call: NA
cdr3_aa: CASSLGRRDGYTF
cdr3_nt: TGTGCCAGCAGTTTAGGTCGGCGAGATGGCTACACCTTC

clone_size: NA
v_call: TRBV27
j_call: TRBJ2-7
d_call: TRBD1
cdr3_aa: CATSGGLGYEQYF
cdr3_nt: TGTGCCACCTCAGGGGGTCTCGGCTACGAGCAGTACTTC

clone_size: NA
v_call: TRBV29-1
j_call: TRBJ1-1
d_call: NA
cdr3_aa: CSVGVLAAEAFF
cdr3_nt: TGCAGCGTTGGGGTGTTGGCGGCAGAAGCTTTCTTT

clone_size: NA
v_call: TRBV27
j_call: TRBJ1-5
d_call: NA
cdr3_aa: CASRIQGGEINQPQHF
cdr3_nt: TGTGCCAGCAGGATACAGGGAGGGGAAATCAATCAGCCCCAGCATTTT

clone_size: NA
v_call: TRBV12-3/TRBV12-4
j_call: TRBJ1-5
d_call: NA
cdr3_aa: CASSYSYTSQHF
cdr3_nt: TGTGCCAGCAGTTACAGCTACACGTCCCAGCATTTT

clone_size: NA
v_call: TRBV20-1
j_call: TRBJ2-2
d_call: NA
cdr3_aa: CSASDPATQNTGELFF
cdr3_nt: TGCAGTGCTAGCGATCCAGCGACCCAGAACACCGGGGAGCTGTTTTTT

clone_size: NA
v_call: TRBV4-1
j_call: TRBJ2-5
d_call: NA
cdr3_aa: CASSQRGSQETQYF
cdr3_nt: TGCGCCAGCAGCCAGCGGGGCAGCCAAGAGACCCAGTACTTC

clone_size: few
v_call: TRBV4-1
j_call: TRBJ2-1
d_call: TRBD1
cdr3_aa: CASSQGQGYNEQFF
cdr3_nt: TGCGCCAGCAGCCAAGGACAGGGCTACAATGAGCAGTTCTTC

clone_size: once
v_call: TRBV15
j_call: TRBJ2-3
d_call: TRBD1
cdr3_aa: CATSITGGPGDTQYF
cdr3_nt: TGTGCCACCAGCATCACAGGGGGCCCGGGAGATACGCAGTATTTT

clone_size: NA
v_call: TRBV30
j_call: TRBJ2-3
d_call: TRBD2
cdr3_aa: CAWSVRLAGITDTQYF
cdr3_nt: TGTGCCTGGAGTGTCCGTCTAGCGGGAATAACAGATACGCAGTATTTT

clone_size: NA
v_call: TRBV5-4
j_call: TRBJ2-1
d_call: NA
cdr3_aa: CASSLEVEALEQFF
cdr3_nt: TGTGCCAGCAGCTTGGAGGTGGAGGCCCTTGAGCAGTTCTTC

clone_size: NA
v_call: TRBV30
j_call: TRBJ2-3
d_call: TRBD2
cdr3_aa: CAWSERLAGGTDTQYF
cdr3_nt: TGTGCCTGGAGCGAGCGACTAGCGGGTGGCACAGATACGCAGTATTTT

clone_size: NA
v_call: TRBV28
j_call: TRBJ1-1
d_call: NA
cdr3_aa: CASSLEGWGTEAFF
cdr3_nt: TGTGCCAGCAGTTTAGAAGGGTGGGGCACTGAAGCTTTCTTT

clone_size: NA
v_call: TRBV18
j_call: TRBJ2-1
d_call: TRBD1
cdr3_aa: CASSPLRDRGYGDEQFF
cdr3_nt: TGTGCCAGCTCACCACTCCGGGACAGGGGTTACGGCGATGAGCAGTTCTTC

clone_size: NA
v_call: TRBV13
j_call: TRBJ2-7
d_call: NA
cdr3_aa: CASSSSLGIYEQYF
cdr3_nt: TGTGCCAGCAGCTCCAGCTTAGGTATCTACGAGCAGTACTTC

clone_size: NA
v_call: TRBV4-1
j_call: TRBJ1-1
d_call: NA
cdr3_aa: CASSQVKGKTEAFF
cdr3_nt: TGCGCCAGCAGCCAAGTTAAGGGAAAGACTGAAGCTTTCTTT

clone_size: NA
v_call: TRBV11-2
j_call: TRBJ2-5
d_call: NA
cdr3_aa: CASSQGGTGGAGETQYF
cdr3_nt: TGTGCCAGCAGCCAGGGCGGTACAGGAGGGGCGGGGGAGACCCAGTACTTC

clone_size: NA
v_call: TRBV9
j_call: TRBJ1-1
d_call: NA
cdr3_aa: CASSESGRLNTEAFF
cdr3_nt: TGTGCCAGCAGCGAATCCGGCAGGTTGAACACTGAAGCTTTCTTT

clone_size: NA
v_call: TRBV4-1
j_call: TRBJ2-4
d_call: NA
cdr3_aa: CASSHLQGKNIQYF
cdr3_nt: TGCGCCAGCAGCCACCTCCAGGGCAAAAACATTCAGTACTTC

clone_size: NA
v_call: TRBV11-2
j_call: TRBJ2-1
d_call: NA
cdr3_aa: CASSLAVAANNEQFF
cdr3_nt: TGTGCCAGCAGCTTAGCTGTTGCGGCCAACAATGAGCAGTTCTTC